These 26 T cell receptor beta chains share one sample of origin, sequenced in a study of T cell changes during pregnancy in multiple sclerosis. Some clones are missing from TCRdb's copy, which holds only in-frame ones; the method was immunoSEQ multiplex PCR. The table records some 60,000 clones, 93% of them present only once. The sample was peripheral blood, taken after pregnancy. The receptors come from a female donor with multiple sclerosis, enrolled in a pregnancy study.

The chain links TRBV5-6 to TRBJ2-2, with 8 positions matching TRBD2. The CDR3 runs to 15 residues. Germline V gene data show CDR1 as SGHDT and CDR2 as YYEEEE. V lost 4 bases and J lost 3; bases outside the gene matches: 5. The CDR3: CASSRSAGDTGELFF. The CDR3 coding sequence is TGTGCCAGCAGCCGATCAGCGGGAGACACCGGGGAGCTGTTTTTT.

J is TRBJ1-5 and V is TRBV6-5; D not resolved. Germline V CDR1 and CDR2: MNHEY, SVGAGI. There are 13 residues in the CDR3. V was shortened by 5 bases and J by 0 bases, with 5 bases between the two germline ends. CDR3 sequence reads: CASSQLSNQPQHF. The CDR3 nucleotides read TGTGCCAGCAGTCAACTTAGCAATCAGCCCCAGCATTTT.

J is TRBJ2-5 and V is TRBV29-1, with D perhaps matching TRBD2 (5 bases). The CDR3 extends over 15 amino acids. V was pared by 6 bases and J by 2 bases, with 19 bases between. Germline lookup yields CDR1 SQVTM and CDR2 ANQGSEA. CDR3 nucleotide sequence: TGCAGCGTCATGTTCTCTGGAGGTCCTCAAGAGACCCAGTACTTC. Translated: CSVMFSGGPQETQYF. The entire variable domain, with the rest obtained from reference TRBV29-1 and TRBJ2-5, is as follows: SAVISQKPSRDICQRGTSLTIQCQVDSQVTMMFWYRQQPGQSLTLIATANQGSEATYESGFVIDKFPISRPNLTFSTLTVSNMSPEDSSIYLCSVMFSGGPQETQYFGPGTRLLVL.

The rearrangement links TRBV28 to TRBJ1-1; TRBD1 matches 10 bases. This CDR3 comprises 14 residues. The V segment lost 7 bases and the J segment 1 base; nucleotides outside the gene matches: 3. In germline, CDR1 is MDHEN, CDR2 SYDVKM. CDR3 in DNA: TGTGCCAGCAACCGACAGGGGGCGAACACTGAAGCTTTCTTT. Residues: CASNRQGANTEAFF. Drawing the rest from reference TRBV28 and TRBJ1-1, the complete variable domain is DVKVTQSSRYLVKRTGEKVFLECVQDMDHENMFWYRQDPGLGLRLIYFSYDVKMKEKGDIPEGYSVSREKKERFSLILESASTNQTSMYLCASNRQGANTEAFFGQGTRLTVV.

The CDR3 reads CASSPTTDSNQPQHF. The CDR3 DNA is TGCGCCAGCAGCCCTACGACAGATAGCAATCAGCCCCAGCATTTT. The gene calls are TRBV4-3 and TRBJ1-5; D perhaps matches TRBD1 (5 bases). This CDR3 region has 15 residues. Trimming removed 4 bases from V and 0 bases from J, with 10 bases in between. Germline assignment: CDR1 LGHNA and CDR2 YSLEER.

J is TRBJ1-3 and V is TRBV7-6, with TRBD1 identical over 11 bases. Germline assignment: CDR1 SGHVS and CDR2 FNYEAQ. The CDR3 length is 15 residues. V dropped 5 bases and J dropped 6; count of bases not matched to a gene: 6. The CDR3 spells CASSTGTGGSNTIYF. The DNA of the CDR3 is TGTGCCAGCAGCACAGGGACAGGGGGATCAAACACCATATATTTT.

The V call is TRBV30, the J call TRBJ2-1; TRBD2 agrees at 9 bases. Germline CDR1 reads GTSNPN; CDR2 reads SVGIG (reference sequence). This CDR3 is 16 amino acids long. The trim removed 4 bases at V and 2 bases at J, leaving 9 bases unmatched. CDR3 in DNA: TGTGCCTGGACTAAGCGGCGGGAGGGCACCTACAATGAGCAGTTCTTC. It specifies CAWTKRREGTYNEQFF.

This sequence joins TRBV5-4 and TRBJ2-1, with 11 bases lining up with TRBD2. Germline values: CDR1 SGHNT, CDR2 YYREEE (reference sequence). This CDR3 spans 15 amino acids. V lost 1 base to trimming and J lost 6 bases; unmatched junction nucleotides: 3. The CDR3 DNA is TGTGCCAGCAGCTTGACTAGCGGGAGATCCAATGAGCAGTTCTTC. Translation: CASSLTSGRSNEQFF.

The V gene is TRBV19, the J gene TRBJ2-2, with a tentative D call TRBD1 (6 bases). The CDR3 loop spans 15 amino acids. Trimming took 7 bases from V and 4 from J, leaving 16 bases between them. Germline loops: CDR1 LNHDA, CDR2 SQIVND (reference sequence). CDR3 coding DNA: TGTGCCAGTAACAGGGTGGGGCGTGGCACCGGGGAGCTGTTTTTT. Translation gives CASNRVGRGTGELFF.

The chain has TRBV5-8 and TRBJ1-1, with no clear D. The germline V and J ends were trimmed by 6 bases and 3 bases, with 18 bases remaining between them. This CDR3 is 15 amino acids long. The V gene's germline CDR1 is SGHTS and CDR2 YDEGEE. The DNA of the CDR3 is TGTGCCAGCAACTTCTTCCGGGATGGGGACACTGAAGCTTTCTTT. The encoded protein is CASNFFRDGDTEAFF.

The chain links TRBV7-9 to TRBJ1-4; no reliable D call. The germline V and J ends were trimmed by 5 bases and 8 bases, with 18 bases remaining between them. The germline V gene encodes CDR1 SEHNR and CDR2 FQNEAQ (reference sequence). The CDR3 is 15 residues long. DNA for the CDR3: TGTGCCAGCAGCATCGGTGACGTGGCGGTAGAAAAACTGTTTTTT. Translated: CASSIGDVAVEKLFF.

The gene calls are TRBV7-2 and TRBJ2-7; 9 bases align to TRBD2. The germline V gene has CDR1 SGHTA and CDR2 FQGNSA. With 3 bases clipped from V and 3 bases from J, the junction kept 6 bases outside the gene matches. CDR3 size: 15 residues. CDR3 residues: CASSFSRLAVYEQYF. The CDR3 bases are TGTGCCAGCAGCTTCTCCCGACTAGCGGTCTACGAGCAGTACTTC.

The chain combines TRBV20-1 with TRBJ1-1; D is undetermined. Germline V gives CDR1 DFQATT, CDR2 SNEGSKA (reference sequence). The CDR3 consists of 11 residues. The V end lost 8 bases, the J end lost 0 bases, and 7 bases lay between the germline ends. The CDR3 here is CSTPLNTEAFF. CDR3 coding DNA: TGCAGTACACCCCTGAACACTGAAGCTTTCTTT.

The chain has TRBV11-3 and TRBJ1-5; D may be TRBD1 (5 bases). The CDR3 contains 15 residues. Germline V gene data show CDR1 as SGHNT and CDR2 as YENEEA. Trimming shortened V by 1 base and J by 4 bases, and 11 bases separated the two germline ends. CDR3 DNA: TGTGCCAGCAGCTTAGTGGAACAGGAGAATCAGCCCCAGCATTTT. Its protein is CASSLVEQENQPQHF.

The CDR3 sequence is CASSLSLAAGSNEQFF. CDR3 bases: TGTGCCAGCAGCTTATCCCTAGCGGCAGGGAGCAATGAGCAGTTCTTC. This chain connects TRBV7-2 to TRBJ2-1, with TRBD2 matching over 7 bases. This CDR3 region has 16 residues. J was trimmed by 6 bases and V by 2 bases; bases with no gene match: 10. Germline V gene data show CDR1 as SGHTA and CDR2 as FQGNSA. The whole variable domain, filled in from reference TRBV7-2 and TRBJ2-1, reads GAGVSQSPSNKVTEKGKDVELRCDPISGHTALYWYRQSLGQGLEFLIYFQGNSAPDKSGLPSDRFSAERTGGSVSTLTIQRTQQEDSAVYLCASSLSLAAGSNEQFFGPGTRLTVL.

The J gene is TRBJ2-7, the V gene TRBV30; 10 nucleotides agree with TRBD1. The CDR3 totals 13 residues. CDR1 is GTSNPN and CDR2 is SVGIG in the germline V gene (reference sequence). J gave up 3 bases and V 3 bases, and 2 bases lay outside the gene matches. The CDR3 protein is CAWRDRGYYEQYF. DNA of the CDR3: TGTGCCTGGAGGGACAGGGGGTACTACGAGCAGTACTTC.

J is TRBJ1-1 and V is TRBV10-3; no definite D call. Germline loops: CDR1 ENHRY, CDR2 SYGVKD. The CDR3 is 14 amino acids. Trimming took off 0 bases at V and 3 bases at J, with 8 bases between the two ends. The CDR3 sequence is CAISESTADTEAFF. CDR3 sequence (DNA): TGTGCCATCAGTGAGTCGACGGCGGACACTGAAGCTTTCTTT.

V gene TRBV5-6 combines with J gene TRBJ1-2; D gene unclear. In germline, CDR1 is SGHDT, CDR2 YYEEEE. Trimming shortened V by 0 bases and J by 7 bases, and 13 bases separated the two germline ends. This CDR3 region has 14 residues. This CDR3 is CASSLASEEGGYTF. CDR3 in DNA: TGTGCCAGCAGCTTGGCCAGCGAAGAGGGTGGCTACACCTTC.

This chain joins TRBV10-3 and TRBJ2-2; no clear D. The CDR3 runs to 14 residues. V was shortened by 3 bases and J by 0 bases, with 5 bases between the two germline ends. Germline assignment: CDR1 ENHRY and CDR2 SYGVKD. CDR3 amino acids: CAISELTNTGELFF. CDR3 bases: TGTGCCATCAGTGAACTAACGAACACCGGGGAGCTGTTTTTT.

The count of this clone is one. The chain joins TRBV18 to TRBJ2-5, with D perhaps TRBD2 (5 bases). The V gene's germline CDR1 is KGHSH and CDR2 LQKENI. The CDR3 is made up of 13 amino acids. V lost 4 bases and J lost 5, with 11 bases in between. The CDR3 region has the DNA TGTGCCAGCTCACTGGACCCGGGGGAGACCCAGTACTTC. Its translation is CASSLDPGETQYF.

The V gene is TRBV10-3, the J gene TRBJ2-2; perhaps TRBD1 as D (8 bases). The CDR3 loop spans 18 amino acids. V was shortened by 3 bases and J by 2 bases, with 19 bases between the two germline ends. Germline V gene sequence: CDR1 ENHRY, CDR2 SYGVKD. CDR3 loop: CAISEVQQGGINTGELFF. The CDR3 nucleotides are TGTGCCATCAGTGAAGTCCAACAGGGGGGGATTAACACCGGGGAGCTGTTTTTT.

The V gene is TRBV9, the J gene TRBJ1-1; D call uncertain. V gave up 4 bases and J gave up 4 bases, with 14 bases separating them. This CDR3 has 14 residues. CDR1 and CDR2 from the germline V gene are SGDLS and YYNGEE. CDR3 DNA sequence: TGTGCCAGCAGCCCTAGTCCCCGGGGCACTGAAGCTTTCTTT. Encoded protein: CASSPSPRGTEAFF.

V usage is TRBV7-8 and J usage is TRBJ2-1; 7 positions match TRBD2. The CDR3 totals 16 residues. After removal of 5 bases from V and 4 bases from J, the junction contained 11 bases not matched to a gene. Germline values: CDR1 SGHVS, CDR2 FQNEAQ. CDR3 amino acids: CASSGGERESYNEQFF. The CDR3 coding sequence is TGTGCCAGCAGCGGGGGAGAGCGGGAATCATACAATGAGCAGTTCTTC. The full variable domain, completed using reference TRBV7-8 and TRBJ2-1, is GAGVSQSPRYKVAKRGQDVALRCDPISGHVSLFWYQQALGQGPEFLTYFQNEAQLDKSGLPSDRFFAERPEGSVSTLKIQRTQQEDSAVYLCASSGGERESYNEQFFGPGTRLTVL.

The genes are TRBV19 and TRBJ1-1, with 9 positions matching TRBD1. The germline gives CDR1 LNHDA, CDR2 SQIVND (reference sequence). J lost 6 bases, V lost 5 bases, and 16 bases had no gene match. The CDR3 runs to 17 residues. The CDR3 nucleotides read TGTGCCAGTAGTCTAACCGGGACAGGGCCTCCTTATGCTGAAGCTTTCTTT. Translated: CASSLTGTGPPYAEAFF. The full variable domain, rest sourced from reference TRBV19 and TRBJ1-1, is DGGITQSPKYLFRKEGQNVTLSCEQNLNHDAMYWYRQDPGQGLRLIYYSQIVNDFQKGDIAEGYSVSREKKESFPLTVTSAQKNPTAFYLCASSLTGTGPPYAEAFFGQGTRLTVV.

CDR3 sequence: CASSPQGAGEKLFF. In nucleotides, the CDR3 is TGTGCCAGCAGTCCCCAGGGGGCGGGGGAAAAACTGTTTTTT. The chain combines TRBV2 with TRBJ1-4, with 8 nucleotides matching TRBD1. The ends lost 5 bases at V and 8 bases at J; junction bases unmatched: 7. Looked up from germline, CDR1 is SNHLY and CDR2 is FYNNEI. This CDR3 is built from 14 residues.

The chain is built from TRBV5-1 and TRBJ1-6, with D possibly TRBD1 on 5 matching bases. The length of the CDR3 is 16 residues. V lost 0 bases and J lost 6, with 13 bases in between. Germline assignment: CDR1 SGHRS and CDR2 YFSETQ. CDR3 nucleotide sequence: TGCGCCAGCAGCTTGGCAGGGACTAGAAGTAATTCACCCCTCCACTTT. Residues: CASSLAGTRSNSPLHF.